What follows are 10 T cell receptor beta chains derived from one specimen sequenced in a study. TCRdb re-called the RT-PCR reads through MiXCR, storing one row per CDR3 protein. The sample yields fewer than 800,000 distinct CDR3 sequences, about 14% seen once. Specimen: memory CD4+ T cells from blood. The receptors here all came from a female donor in good health, serving as a healthy control.

This clonotype came up many times. V is TRBV6-5 and J is TRBJ1-6; possibly TRBD1 for D (6 bases). Germline assignment: CDR1 MNHEY and CDR2 SVGAGI. CDR3 size: 14 residues. V lost 5 bases and J lost 8, with 13 bases in between. The DNA for the CDR3 is TGTGCCAGCAGTCGCAGGGGACGCGATTCACCCCTCCACTTT. It is translated as CASSRRGRDSPLHF.

In this sample, this clonotype turned up a few times. V usage is TRBV20-1 and J usage is TRBJ2-7, with 7 positions matching TRBD2. CDR3 length: 16 residues. Germline values: CDR1 DFQATT, CDR2 SNEGSKA (reference sequence). The V segment lost 1 base and the J segment 5 bases; nucleotides outside the gene matches: 14. The CDR3 DNA reads as TGCAGTGCTAGAGGAACAGCAAACGGGAGGATCCACGAGCAGTACTTC. Protein product: CSARGTANGRIHEQYF.

This clonotype was seen repeatedly, ten times or more. One end of the junction is discordant with germline, which a read error may explain. The CDR3 is CASSLTSGGDTQYF. For the CDR3, the DNA is TGTGCCAGCAGCTTAACTAGCGGGGGAGATACGCAGTATTTT. The chain links TRBV5-1 to TRBJ2-3; TRBD2 matches 11 bases. Germline-derived CDR1 and CDR2 are SGHRS and YFSETQ. The CDR3 consists of 14 residues.

The V gene is TRBV27, the J gene TRBJ2-5; D unclear. This CDR3 is built from 13 residues. The germline gives CDR1 MNHEY, CDR2 SMNVEV (reference sequence). V was pared by 4 bases and J by 5 bases, with 11 bases between. The DNA for the CDR3 is TGTGCCAGCAGTTGGCTACGGGCTGAGACCCAGTACTTC. It is translated as CASSWLRAETQYF.

This clonotype came up many times. The genes are TRBV29-1 and TRBJ2-3; D is ambiguous. Germline assignment: CDR1 SQVTM and CDR2 ANQGSEA. Trimming took 7 bases from V and 3 from J, leaving 20 bases between them. This CDR3 is built from 15 residues. The CDR3 bases are TGCAGCGCTGACGGAGCGACCAGGAGAACAGATACGCAGTATTTT. It translates to CSADGATRRTDTQYF.

The chain is built from TRBV20-1 and TRBJ1-1, with TRBD1 identical over 8 bases. The V and J ends lost 0 bases and 6 bases, in that order; junction bases with no gene match: 12. CDR3 size: 16 residues. Germline lookup yields CDR1 DFQATT and CDR2 SNEGSKA (reference sequence). The CDR3 reads CSARDDRGSLLPEAFF. The CDR3 bases are TGCAGTGCTAGAGACGACAGGGGCTCCCTTTTGCCTGAAGCTTTCTTT.

On this clonotype itself: Possible read error: a much larger clone is one base away. V and J are TRBV5-1 and TRBJ2-1, with 11 bases matching TRBD2. Unmatched junction bases numbered 9, after V lost 3 bases and J lost 7 bases. The germline CDR1 and CDR2 sequences are SGHRS and YFSETQ. This CDR3 is 16 amino acids long. CDR3 nucleotides: TGCGCCAGCAGCTGCGTACTAGCGGGAGCTCGAAATGAGCAGTTCTTC. It encodes CASSCVLAGARNEQFF.

This clonotype appeared many times. The gene calls are TRBV27 and TRBJ1-2; possible D gene TRBD1, 6 bases. The CDR3 sequence is 15 residues long. V was pared by 4 bases and J by 1 base, with 13 bases between. CDR1 and CDR2 from the germline V gene are MNHEY and SMNVEV (reference sequence). CDR3 in amino acids: CASSSGQSNNYGYTF. The DNA of the CDR3 is TGTGCCAGCAGTTCAGGACAGTCGAATAACTATGGCTACACCTTC.

This clonotype showed up just a few times. This chain connects TRBV20-1 to TRBJ1-2, with TRBD1 as a possible D gene (5 bases). The germline V gene has CDR1 DFQATT and CDR2 SNEGSKA (reference sequence). Between the trimmed V and J ends, which lost 1 base and 4 bases, there was a span of 16 bases. CDR3 size: 15 residues. CDR3 protein: CSARVAAGRAYGYTF. Here the CDR3 DNA reads TGCAGTGCTAGAGTGGCGGCAGGGAGAGCCTATGGCTACACCTTC.

This chain joins TRBV5-1 and TRBJ2-2; possibly TRBD2 for D (6 bases). CDR3 length equals 15 residues. The germline CDR1 and CDR2 sequences are SGHRS and YFSETQ. Trimming pared 0 bases from V and 3 bases from J, leaving 9 bases between. CDR3 sequence (DNA): TGCGCCAGCAGCTTGGCGGGAGTCGACACCGGGGAGCTGTTTTTT. It codes for CASSLAGVDTGELFF. Complete variable domain (other parts from reference TRBV5-1 and TRBJ2-2): KAGVTQTPRYLIKTRGQQVTLSCSPISGHRSVSWYQQTPGQGLQFLFEYFSETQRNKGNFPGRFSGRQFSNSRSEMNVSTLELGDSALYLCASSLAGVDTGELFFGEGSRLTVL.